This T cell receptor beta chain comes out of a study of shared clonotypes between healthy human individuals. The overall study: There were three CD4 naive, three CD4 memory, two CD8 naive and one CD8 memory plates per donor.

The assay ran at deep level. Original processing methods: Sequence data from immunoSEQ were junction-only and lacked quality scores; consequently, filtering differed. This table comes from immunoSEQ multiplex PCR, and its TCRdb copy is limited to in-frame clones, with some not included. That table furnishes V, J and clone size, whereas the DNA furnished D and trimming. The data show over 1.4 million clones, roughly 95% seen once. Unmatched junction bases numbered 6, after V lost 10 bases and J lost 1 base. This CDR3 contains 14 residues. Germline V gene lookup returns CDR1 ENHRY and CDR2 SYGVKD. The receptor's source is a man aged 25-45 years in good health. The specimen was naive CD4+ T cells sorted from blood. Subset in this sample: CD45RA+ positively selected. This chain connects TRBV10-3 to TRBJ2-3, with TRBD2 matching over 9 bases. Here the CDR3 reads CATVLAGGTDTQYF. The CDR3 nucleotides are TGTGCCACGGTACTAGCGGGTGGCACAGATACGCAGTATTTT.